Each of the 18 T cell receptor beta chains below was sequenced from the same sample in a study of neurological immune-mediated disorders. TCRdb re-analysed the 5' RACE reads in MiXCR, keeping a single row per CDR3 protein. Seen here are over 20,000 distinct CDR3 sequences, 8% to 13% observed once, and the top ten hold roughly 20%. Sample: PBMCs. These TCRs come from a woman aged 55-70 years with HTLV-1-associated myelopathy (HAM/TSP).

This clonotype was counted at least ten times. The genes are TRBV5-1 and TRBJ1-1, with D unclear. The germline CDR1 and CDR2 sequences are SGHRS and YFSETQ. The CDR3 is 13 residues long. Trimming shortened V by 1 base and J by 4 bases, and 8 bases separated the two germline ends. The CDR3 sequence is CASSLSRSTEAFF. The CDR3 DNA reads TGCGCCAGCAGCTTGAGCAGGTCCACTGAAGCTTTCTTT.

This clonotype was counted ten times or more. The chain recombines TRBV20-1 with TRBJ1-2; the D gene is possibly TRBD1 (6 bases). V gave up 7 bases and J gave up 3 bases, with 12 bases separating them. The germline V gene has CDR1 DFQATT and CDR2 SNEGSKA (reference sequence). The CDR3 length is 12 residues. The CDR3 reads CSVSQGYYGYTF. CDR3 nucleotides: TGCAGTGTATCTCAGGGGTACTATGGCTACACCTTC.

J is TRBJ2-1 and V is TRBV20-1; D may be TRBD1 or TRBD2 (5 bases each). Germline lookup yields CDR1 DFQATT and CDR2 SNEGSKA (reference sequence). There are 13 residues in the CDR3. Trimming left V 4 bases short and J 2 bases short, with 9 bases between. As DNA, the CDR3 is TGCAGTGCTAAGGGACCTACCTACAATGAGCAGTTCTTC. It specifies CSAKGPTYNEQFF.

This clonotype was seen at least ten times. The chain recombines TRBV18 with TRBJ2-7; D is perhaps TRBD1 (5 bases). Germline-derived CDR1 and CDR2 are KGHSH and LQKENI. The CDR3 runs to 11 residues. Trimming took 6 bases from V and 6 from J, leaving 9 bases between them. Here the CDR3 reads CASSQRGEQYF. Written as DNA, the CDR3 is TGTGCCAGCTCCCAAAGGGGCGAGCAGTACTTC.

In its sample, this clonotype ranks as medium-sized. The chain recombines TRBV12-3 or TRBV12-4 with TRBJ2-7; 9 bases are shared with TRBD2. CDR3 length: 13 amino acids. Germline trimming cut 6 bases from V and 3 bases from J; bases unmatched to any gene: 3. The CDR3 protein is CASSKLAGYEQYF. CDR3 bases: TGTGCCAGCAGCAAACTAGCGGGCTACGAGCAGTACTTC.

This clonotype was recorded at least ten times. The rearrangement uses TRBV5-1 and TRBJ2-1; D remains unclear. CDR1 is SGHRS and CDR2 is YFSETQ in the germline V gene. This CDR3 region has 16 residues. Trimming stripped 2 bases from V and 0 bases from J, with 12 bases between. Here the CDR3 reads CASSFPLIRSYNEQFF. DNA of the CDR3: TGCGCCAGCAGCTTCCCCCTGATTCGCTCCTACAATGAGCAGTTCTTC.

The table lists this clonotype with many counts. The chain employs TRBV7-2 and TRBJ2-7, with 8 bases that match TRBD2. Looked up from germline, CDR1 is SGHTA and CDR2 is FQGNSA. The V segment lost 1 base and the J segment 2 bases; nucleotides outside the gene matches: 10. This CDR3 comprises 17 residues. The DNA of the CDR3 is TGTGCCAGCAGCTTAGGAGGAGGCGGGGGGATTGCCTACGAGCAGTACTTC. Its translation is CASSLGGGGGIAYEQYF.

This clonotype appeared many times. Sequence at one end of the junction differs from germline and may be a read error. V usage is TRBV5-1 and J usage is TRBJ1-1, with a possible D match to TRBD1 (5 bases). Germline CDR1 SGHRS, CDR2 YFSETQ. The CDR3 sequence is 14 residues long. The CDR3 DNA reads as TGCGCCAGCAGCTTAGGGACCGCGAACATTGAAGCTTTCTTT. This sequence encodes CASSLGTANIEAFF.

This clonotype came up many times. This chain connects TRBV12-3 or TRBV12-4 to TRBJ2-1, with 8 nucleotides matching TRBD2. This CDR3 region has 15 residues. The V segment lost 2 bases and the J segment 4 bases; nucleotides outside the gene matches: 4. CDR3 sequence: CASSLNAGGYNEQFF. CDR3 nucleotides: TGTGCCAGCAGTTTAAATGCGGGGGGTTACAATGAGCAGTTCTTC.

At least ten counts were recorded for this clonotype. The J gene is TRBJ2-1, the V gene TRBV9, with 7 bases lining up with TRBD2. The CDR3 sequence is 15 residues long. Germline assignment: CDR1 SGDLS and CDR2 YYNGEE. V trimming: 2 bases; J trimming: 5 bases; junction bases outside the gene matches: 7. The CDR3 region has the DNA TGTGCCAGCAGCGTTTCCAGCGGGGCTGACAATGAGCAGTTCTTC. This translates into CASSVSSGADNEQFF.

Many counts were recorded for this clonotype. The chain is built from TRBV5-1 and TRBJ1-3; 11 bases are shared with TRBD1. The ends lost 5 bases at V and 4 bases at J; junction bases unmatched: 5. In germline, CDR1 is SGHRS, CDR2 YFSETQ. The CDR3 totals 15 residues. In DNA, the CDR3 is TGCGCCAGCAGTCCGGGACAGGGGGAAGGAAACACCATATATTTT. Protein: CASSPGQGEGNTIYF.

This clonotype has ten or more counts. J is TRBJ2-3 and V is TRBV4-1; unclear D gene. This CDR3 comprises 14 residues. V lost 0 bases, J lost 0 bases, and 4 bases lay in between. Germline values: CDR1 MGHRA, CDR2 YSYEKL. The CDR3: CASSQEASTDTQYF. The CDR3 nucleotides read TGCGCCAGCAGCCAAGAGGCAAGCACAGATACGCAGTATTTT.

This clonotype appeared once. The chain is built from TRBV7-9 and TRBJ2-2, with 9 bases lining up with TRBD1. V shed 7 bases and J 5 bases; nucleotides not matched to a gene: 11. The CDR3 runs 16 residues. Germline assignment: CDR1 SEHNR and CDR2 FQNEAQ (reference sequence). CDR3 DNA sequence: TGTGCCAGCAACGACGAGACAGGGGGGTGGACCGGGGAGCTGTTTTTT. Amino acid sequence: CASNDETGGWTGELFF.

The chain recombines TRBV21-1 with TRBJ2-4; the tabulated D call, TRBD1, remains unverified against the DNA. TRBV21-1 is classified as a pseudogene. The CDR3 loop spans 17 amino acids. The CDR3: CASSNYRGGLAKNIQYF. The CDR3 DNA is TGTGCCAGCAGCAACTATAGAGGGGGTTTAGCCAAAAACATTCAGTACTTC.

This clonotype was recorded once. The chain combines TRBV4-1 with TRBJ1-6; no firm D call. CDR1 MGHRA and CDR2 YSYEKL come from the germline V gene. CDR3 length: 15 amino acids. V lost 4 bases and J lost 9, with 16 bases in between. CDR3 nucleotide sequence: TGCGCCAGCAGCCTCCAGGCAGGAGGGATTTCACCCCTCCACTTT. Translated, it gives CASSLQAGGISPLHF.

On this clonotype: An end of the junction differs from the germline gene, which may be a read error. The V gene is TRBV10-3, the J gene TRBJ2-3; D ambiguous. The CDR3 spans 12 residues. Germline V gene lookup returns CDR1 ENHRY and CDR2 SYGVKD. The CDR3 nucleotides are TGTGCCATCAGTAAGGCAGCAGATACGAAGTATTTT. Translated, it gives CAISKAADTKYF.

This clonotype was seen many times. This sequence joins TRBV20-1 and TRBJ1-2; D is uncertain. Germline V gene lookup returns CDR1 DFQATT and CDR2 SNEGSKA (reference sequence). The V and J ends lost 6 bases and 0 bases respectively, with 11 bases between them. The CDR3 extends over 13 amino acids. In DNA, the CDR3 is TGCAGTGCAATTTTAGAGACTAACTATGGCTACACCTTC. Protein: CSAILETNYGYTF.

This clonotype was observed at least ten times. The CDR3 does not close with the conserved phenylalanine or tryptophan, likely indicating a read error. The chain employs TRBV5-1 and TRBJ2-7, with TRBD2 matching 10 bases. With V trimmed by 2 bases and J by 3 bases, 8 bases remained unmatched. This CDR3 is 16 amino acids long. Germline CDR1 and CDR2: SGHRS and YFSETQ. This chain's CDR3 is CASSFLAGAGDYEQYL. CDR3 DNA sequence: TGCGCCAGCAGCTTCCTAGCGGGGGCTGGGGACTACGAGCAGTACCTC.